A single sample is the source of the 17 T cell receptor beta chains below, sequenced in a study of long-term antiretroviral therapy in people with HIV. Assay version v3.0 of immunoSEQ was used, and it was run at survey level. The data were produced by immunoSEQ multiplex PCR, yet TCRdb's version contains in-frame clones alone and is incomplete. The sample shows approximately 24,000 clones, 82% of them seen only once. Sequenced here: unsorted PBMCs, sampled 1.1 years before starting antiretroviral therapy. The receptor set was obtained from a woman aged 25 to 39 with HIV.

The genes are TRBV6-5 and TRBJ2-4; D not resolved. CDR1 and CDR2 from the germline V gene are MNHEY and SVGAGI. The CDR3 loop spans 12 amino acids. V gave up 11 bases and J gave up 0 bases, with 8 bases separating them. The CDR3 spells CAGSQAKNIQYF. The DNA of the CDR3 is TGTGCCGGCTCCCAAGCCAAAAACATTCAGTACTTC.

The V and J genes are TRBV2 and TRBJ2-1, with TRBD2 matching over 12 bases. CDR1 and CDR2 (germline): SNHLY, FYNNEI. The CDR3 covers 19 residues. V dropped 6 bases and J dropped 0; count of bases not matched to a gene: 12. The CDR3 nucleotides are TGTGCCAGCAGCCACCTAGCGGGGGGGCTAACGAGCTCCTACAATGAGCAGTTCTTC. Translating gives CASSHLAGGLTSSYNEQFF.

The CDR3 protein is CASPVENEQFF. Written as DNA, the CDR3 is TGTGCCAGCCCTGTTGAAAATGAGCAGTTCTTC. V gene TRBV2 combines with J gene TRBJ2-1; the D is unclear. Trimming removed 8 bases at V and 7 bases at J, with 9 bases between. The CDR3 spans 11 residues. CDR1 SNHLY and CDR2 FYNNEI come from the germline V gene.

This chain uses TRBV7-3 with TRBJ2-7, with 9 positions matching TRBD2. Germline V gives CDR1 SGHTA, CDR2 FQGTGA. This CDR3 is built from 15 residues. V shed 2 bases and J 2 bases; nucleotides not matched to a gene: 4. In nucleotides, the CDR3 is TGTGCCAGCAGCTTATTGGAGCGGGGGGCCTACGAGCAGTACTTC. It yields the protein CASSLLERGAYEQYF.

V and J are TRBV6-1 and TRBJ1-2; D call uncertain. Trimming removed 0 bases at V and 8 bases at J, with 10 bases between. Germline values: CDR1 MNHNS, CDR2 SASEGT. The CDR3 length is 13 residues. CDR3 bases: TGTGCCAGCAGTGAAGCGGCGGGCCGGGGCTACACCTTC. This gives the protein CASSEAAGRGYTF.

This chain connects TRBV5-5 to TRBJ2-5; tentatively, D is TRBD1 or TRBD2 (5 bases each). V was shortened by 2 bases and J by 0 bases, with 11 bases between the two germline ends. Germline V lookup: CDR1 SGHKS, CDR2 YYEKEE (reference sequence). The CDR3 is 15 amino acids. The CDR3 spells CASSFQGRNQETQYF. CDR3 bases: TGTGCCAGCAGCTTCCAGGGACGGAACCAAGAGACCCAGTACTTC.

The chain recombines TRBV18 with TRBJ2-3; no clear D gene. V lost 4 bases, J lost 2 bases, and 7 bases lay in between. The CDR3 length is 13 residues. Germline lookup yields CDR1 KGHSH and CDR2 LQKENI. This CDR3 is CASSQRYTDTQYF. The DNA for the CDR3 is TGTGCCAGCTCACAACGGTACACAGATACGCAGTATTTT. Full variable domain (rest looked up from reference TRBV18 and TRBJ2-3): NAGVMQNPRHLVRRRGQEARLRCSPMKGHSHVYWYRQLPEEGLKFMVYLQKENIIDESGMPKERFSAEFPKEGPSILRIQQVVRGDSAAYFCASSQRYTDTQYFGPGTRLTVL.

CDR3 protein: CASSLLGQGKAKNIQYF. DNA for the CDR3: TGTGCCAGCAGCTTACTTGGACAGGGAAAAGCCAAAAACATTCAGTACTTC. J is TRBJ2-4 and V is TRBV11-2; TRBD1 agrees at 8 bases. This CDR3 contains 17 residues. CDR1 and CDR2 from the germline V gene are SGHAT and FQNNGV. With 2 bases clipped from V and 0 bases from J, the junction kept 6 bases outside the gene matches.

This rearrangement joins TRBV20-1 to TRBJ2-5; no definite D call. The CDR3 runs 10 residues. CDR1 DFQATT and CDR2 SNEGSKA come from the germline V gene (reference sequence). CDR3 in amino acids: CSVGRETQYF. The CDR3 DNA reads TGCAGCGTCGGTCGAGAGACCCAGTACTTC.

This sequence joins TRBV6-5 and TRBJ2-1; 7 nucleotides line up with TRBD1. The CDR3 loop spans 16 amino acids. CDR1 MNHEY and CDR2 SVGAGI come from the germline V gene. Losses at the gene ends were 4 bases for V and 6 bases for J; bases not matched to a gene: 12. The CDR3 spells CASSLRGPTQSNEQFF. The CDR3 DNA reads as TGTGCCAGCAGTTTGAGGGGGCCGACTCAAAGCAATGAGCAGTTCTTC.

V gene TRBV29-1 combines with J gene TRBJ1-2; 8 nucleotides agree with TRBD1. There are 13 residues in the CDR3. With 5 bases clipped from V and 5 bases from J, the junction kept 7 bases outside the gene matches. Germline CDR1 and CDR2: SQVTM and ANQGSEA. This CDR3 reads CSVPQGALYGYTF. For the CDR3, the DNA is TGCAGCGTTCCCCAGGGGGCGCTTTATGGCTACACCTTC.

This clone was seen a few times. This rearrangement joins TRBV2 to TRBJ1-1; D is possibly TRBD1 (5 bases). The CDR3 extends over 11 amino acids. V lost 6 bases, J lost 9 bases, and 11 bases lay in between. The germline gives CDR1 SNHLY, CDR2 FYNNEI. CDR3 DNA sequence: TGTGCCAGCAGGGGGACGGAAAAAGCTTTCTTT. Amino acids: CASRGTEKAFF.

V and J are TRBV19 and TRBJ1-2; TRBD1 might be the D (5 bases). The CDR3 has 14 amino acids. V lost 1 base, J lost 4 bases, and 10 bases lay in between. In germline, CDR1 is LNHDA, CDR2 SQIVND (reference sequence). The CDR3 reads CASSIGGDFYGYTF. The CDR3 nucleotides read TGTGCCAGTAGTATAGGCGGGGACTTCTATGGCTACACCTTC.

The chain joins TRBV18 to TRBJ2-3, with 8 bases matching TRBD2. The V segment lost 4 bases and the J segment 0 bases; nucleotides outside the gene matches: 6. The CDR3 has 16 residues. Looked up from germline, CDR1 is KGHSH and CDR2 is LQKENI. This CDR3 reads CASSLKLAASTDTQYF. The CDR3 nucleotides read TGTGCCAGCTCACTTAAACTAGCGGCTAGCACAGATACGCAGTATTTT.

The rearrangement joins TRBV4-1 to TRBJ1-2; the D gene is possibly TRBD1 (6 bases). The CDR3 covers 14 residues. Trimming left V 0 bases short and J 8 bases short, with 13 bases between. CDR1 and CDR2 from the germline V gene are MGHRA and YSYEKL. CDR3 DNA: TGCGCCAGCAGCCAAGATCTGGGGGGGCGCGGCTACACCTTC. This gives the protein CASSQDLGGRGYTF.

In this sample, this clone turned up once. The chain uses TRBV9 and TRBJ2-3; no reliable D call. CDR3 length: 15 amino acids. CDR1 and CDR2 (germline): SGDLS, YYNGEE. Trimming left V 0 bases short and J 6 bases short, with 14 bases between. The CDR3 is CASSVGSPLRDTQYF. The CDR3 nucleotides read TGTGCCAGCAGCGTAGGCTCTCCCCTCCGGGATACGCAGTATTTT.

This clone was counted a single time. The V and J genes are TRBV10-3 and TRBJ1-1; D gene ambiguous. This CDR3 region has 14 residues. V lost 3 bases and J 5 bases, leaving 13 bases between the germline ends. Germline CDR1 and CDR2: ENHRY and SYGVKD. The DNA of the CDR3 is TGTGCCATCAGTGAAGCGGAAGGTATAACTGAAGCTTTCTTT. This translates into CAISEAEGITEAFF.